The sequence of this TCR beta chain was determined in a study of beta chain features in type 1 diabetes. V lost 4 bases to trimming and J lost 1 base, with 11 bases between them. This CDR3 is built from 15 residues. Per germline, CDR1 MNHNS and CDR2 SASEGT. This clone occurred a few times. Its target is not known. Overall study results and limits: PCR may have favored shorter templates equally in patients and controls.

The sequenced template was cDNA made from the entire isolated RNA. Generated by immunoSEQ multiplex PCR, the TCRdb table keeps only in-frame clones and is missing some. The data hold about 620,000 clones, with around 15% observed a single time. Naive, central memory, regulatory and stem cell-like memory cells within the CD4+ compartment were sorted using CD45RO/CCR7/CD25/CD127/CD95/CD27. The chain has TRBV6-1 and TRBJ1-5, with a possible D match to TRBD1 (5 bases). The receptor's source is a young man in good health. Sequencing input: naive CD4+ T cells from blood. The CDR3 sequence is CASSGEGLSNQPQHF. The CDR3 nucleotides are TGTGCCAGCAGTGGAGAGGGGCTGAGCAATCAGCCCCAGCATTTT.